This T cell receptor (beta chain) was documented in a study of Ad26.COV2.S vaccination and SARS-CoV-2 variants (dated by TCRdb to about 2021). For the wider study: Vaccine-arm donors came from COV1001, a multicentre, randomized, double-blind, placebo-controlled phase I-IIa trial of Ad26.COV2.S in healthy adults. Ad26.COV2.S was administered intramuscularly at a dose of 5x10^10 or 1x10^11 viral particles, either as one shot or as two shots given 56 days apart. The specificity and breadth of SARS-CoV-2-reactive T cell receptors after Ad26.COV2.S vaccination were assessed by TCRbeta repertoire sequencing. The TCR-sequenced set comprised about 32 samples: around 20 Ad26.COV2.S vaccine recipients, 5 placebo recipients and 8 SARS-CoV-2 convalescent individuals. Trial participants were randomized into five groups of five: low-dose or high-dose Ad26.COV2.S given once or twice, or placebo on both occasions. Investigators remained blinded to trial group allocation during experiments and outcome assessment. Study-level results and caveats: Vaccine and placebo recipients had similar non-spike TCR breadth, a finding consistent with the vaccine containing only spike. Higher spike-specific TCR breadth was observed in Ad26.COV2.S recipients than in placebo recipients (P = 0.0014). Substantial breadth of spike-specific CD8+ and CD4+ T cell responses was reported after vaccination. According to the authors, total T cell responses may have been underestimated by the TCR breadth and depth analyses. The study was not powered for comparison of responses between vaccine doses or regimens.

The CDR3 runs 16 residues from the cysteine to the phenylalanine. Only the CDR3 region is kept as DNA, spanning 48 bases read in frame from base 1. CDR1 and CDR2, per the germline V gene (reference sequence), are SSHAT and FNYEAQ. The immunoSEQ Assay was the method used to sequence TCRbeta CDR3 regions. After extraction, genomic DNA underwent amplification by bias-controlled multiplex PCR, followed by high-throughput sequencing. The original pipeline was this. To quantify the absolute abundance of every unique TCRbeta CDR3 region, sequences were collapsed and filtered. T cell fraction was estimated by normalization of TCRbeta template counts to usable DNA, with usable DNA being measured through amplification of reference genes present in all nucleated cells. Repertoire TCRs were annotated as SARS-CoV-2-specific by exact matching of V gene, CDR3 amino acid sequence and J gene to a known reactive TCR set. The reference SARS-CoV-2 TCR set was derived from MIRA and filtered for enrichment in COVID-19-positive ImmuneCODE repertoires, a step that removed public or cross-reactive TCRs. Using the MIRA antigens, annotated TCRs were further analysed by specific ORF or by position within an ORF. Depth was the summed frequency of annotated unique rearrangements, while breadth was defined as annotated unique rearrangements over total unique productive rearrangements. Two-sided Wilcoxon rank-sum tests were applied when comparing TCR breadth between groups. Imported from immuneACCESS, the table was reduced by TCRdb to in-frame sequences with V and J called. These copies leave out some clones; in studies compared against another copy, an unresolved V gene accounts for under half, and the cause of the remainder is not known. V and J calls and clone size are given by that table; D and trimming were obtained from the DNA. The sample table contains roughly 510,000 clones; only one count was recorded for around nine tenths of them. The top ten clones comprise roughly 12% of the sample.

The sample's treatment or condition label is to be understood as: roughly 18 received Ad26.COV2.S at low or high dose, single or two shots; about 5 received placebo; per-sample allocation not given. For vaccine and placebo recipients, repertoires were sequenced using samples collected on day 63 after the first injection. Cohort 1b enrolled about two dozen adults aged 18-55 years at a single site in Boston, USA, between 29 July and 7 August 2020. Ad26.COV2.S consisted of a replication-incompetent adenovirus type 26 vector by which a prefusion-stabilized SARS-CoV-2 spike protein from the original Wuhan strain was expressed. On this clone itself: Which antigen it targets is not known. Germline is not matched at one junction end, which may reflect a read error.

The TCR sequence derives from a person between 18 and 65 years old who received the Ad26.COV2.S COVID-19 vaccine or a placebo. The sequencing used peripheral blood, collected in a trial of Ad26.COV2.S vaccine versus placebo. Recombination connected TRBV7-7 to TRBJ2-1, and 10 junction bases match TRBD1. The DNA is as follows: TGTGCTAGCAGCTTAGGGGTACCGGGACAGGGGACTGAGCAGTTCTTC. It translates to CASSLGVPGQGTEQFF.